Listed below are T cell receptor beta chains from one sample, sequenced in a study of blood T cell repertoires in COVID-19. The data were produced by immunoSEQ multiplex PCR, yet TCRdb's version contains in-frame clones alone and is incomplete. The sample carries 150,000 to 250,000 clones, roughly 80% recorded once. The sample taken for sequencing was PBMCs or T cells enriched from blood (not recorded which). The receptors here all came from a man aged 35 to 55 who had recovered from COVID-19. CDR3s include the opening cysteine and the closing phenylalanine or tryptophan. The order of the fields is V gene, J gene, clone size, D gene, CDR3 DNA, CDR3 protein. D genes are given only for firm matches. A clone size is listed for some rows: how often the clone was seen (once, few, many), or a class if it is expanded.

TRBV5-1	TRBJ2-3	few	TRBD2	TGCGCCAGCAGCCCCCGGGGGGGGCTAGGCACAGATACGCAGTATTTT	CASSPRGGLGTDTQYF
TRBV4-1	TRBJ1-2	.	.	TGCGCCAGCAGCCAAGATCCCTTCTATGGCTACACCTTC	CASSQDPFYGYTF
TRBV7-2	TRBJ1-5	.	TRBD1	TGTGCCAGCAGCTCGGTGGGACAGGGTAGCAATCAGCCCCAGCATTTT	CASSSVGQGSNQPQHF
TRBV4-1	TRBJ2-2	.	.	TGCGCCAGCAGCCAAGATGAAGGAGCGGTATCGACCGGGGAGCTGTTTTTT	CASSQDEGAVSTGELFF
TRBV9	TRBJ2-5	.	.	TGTGCCAGCAGCGTATCGCCGGAGGACGGGGAGACCCAGTACTTC	CASSVSPEDGETQYF
TRBV7-2	TRBJ1-2	.	.	TGTGCCAGCAGCTTGGGGGGGGATAACTATGGCTACACCTTC	CASSLGGDNYGYTF
TRBV7-3	TRBJ2-1	.	.	TGTGCCAGCAGCCTAGGGGGGGAGCCCAATGAGCAGTTCTTC	CASSLGGEPNEQFF
TRBV7-6	TRBJ2-1	.	TRBD2	TGTGCCAGCAGCTTAGCGCGAGGAAAAGCGGGAGCGTACAATGAGCAGTTCTTC	CASSLARGKAGAYNEQFF
TRBV2	TRBJ2-2	.	.	TGTGCCAGCAGTTCACAGGGAACGAACACCGGGGAGCTGTTTTTT	CASSSQGTNTGELFF
TRBV3-1/TRBV3-2	TRBJ1-2	.	.	TGTGCCAGCAGCCCGTGGTCTGAGGCCCTCGCGTATGGCTACACCTTC	CASSPWSEALAYGYTF
TRBV7-6	TRBJ2-7	many	TRBD2	TGTGCCAGCAGCTTAAAAGCGGGAGATCTCGAGCAGTACTTC	CASSLKAGDLEQYF
TRBV6-5	TRBJ2-2	.	.	TGTGCCAGCAGACCCCCAGGCGTCGGGGAGCTGTTTTTT	CASRPPGVGELFF
TRBV18	TRBJ2-2	.	TRBD1	TGTGCCAGCTCACCACGGGACAGGGGGCACGGGGAGCTGTTTTTT	CASSPRDRGHGELFF
TRBV7-2	TRBJ2-7	.	.	TGTGCCAGCAGCTTCGAACTACCGCCCTACGAGCAGTACTTC	CASSFELPPYEQYF
TRBV27	TRBJ1-1	once	TRBD1	TGTGCCAGCAGCCCCCTCGGGACAGGAAAGAACACTGAAGCTTTCTTT	CASSPLGTGKNTEAFF
TRBV7-2	TRBJ2-5	.	.	TGTGCCAGCAGCCGTTCTCCAGCGGGCTGGGGGACCCAGTACTTC	CASSRSPAGWGTQYF
TRBV5-1	TRBJ1-4	.	TRBD1	TGCGCCAGCAGCTTGACCCTCCATGGACAGGGAAAGCTTCGAAATCGGGGGAATGCAGGTTTT	CASSLTLHGQGKLRNRGNAGF